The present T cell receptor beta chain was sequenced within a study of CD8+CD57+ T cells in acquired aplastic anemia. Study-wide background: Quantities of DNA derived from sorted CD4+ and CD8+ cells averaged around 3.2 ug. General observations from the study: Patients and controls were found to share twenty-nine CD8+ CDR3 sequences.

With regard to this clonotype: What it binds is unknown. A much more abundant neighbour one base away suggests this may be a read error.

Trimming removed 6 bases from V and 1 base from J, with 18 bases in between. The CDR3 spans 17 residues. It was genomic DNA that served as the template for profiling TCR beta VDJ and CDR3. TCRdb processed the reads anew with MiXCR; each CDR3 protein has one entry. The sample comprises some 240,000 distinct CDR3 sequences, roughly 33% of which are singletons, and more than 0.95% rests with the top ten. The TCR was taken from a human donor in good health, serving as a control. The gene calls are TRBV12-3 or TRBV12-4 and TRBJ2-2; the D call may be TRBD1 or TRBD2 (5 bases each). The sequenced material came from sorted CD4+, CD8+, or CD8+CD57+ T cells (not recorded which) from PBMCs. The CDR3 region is CASSRGGRSKNTGELFF. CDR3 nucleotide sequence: TGTGCCAGCAGCCGGGGCGGCAGGTCAAAGAACACCGGGGAGCTGTTTTTT.